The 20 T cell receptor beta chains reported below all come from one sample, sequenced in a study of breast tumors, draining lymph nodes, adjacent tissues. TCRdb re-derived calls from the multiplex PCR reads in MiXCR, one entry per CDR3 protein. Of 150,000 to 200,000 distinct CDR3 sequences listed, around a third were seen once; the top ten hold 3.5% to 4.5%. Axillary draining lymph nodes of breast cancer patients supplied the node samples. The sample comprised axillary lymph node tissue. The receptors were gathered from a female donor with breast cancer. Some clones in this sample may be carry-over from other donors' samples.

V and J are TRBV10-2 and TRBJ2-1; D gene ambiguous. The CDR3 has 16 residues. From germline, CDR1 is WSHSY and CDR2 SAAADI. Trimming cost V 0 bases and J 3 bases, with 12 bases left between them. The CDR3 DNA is TGCGCCAGCAGTGAGTCTACCCAGTCCCTCTACAATGAGCAGTTCTTC. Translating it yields CASSESTQSLYNEQFF.

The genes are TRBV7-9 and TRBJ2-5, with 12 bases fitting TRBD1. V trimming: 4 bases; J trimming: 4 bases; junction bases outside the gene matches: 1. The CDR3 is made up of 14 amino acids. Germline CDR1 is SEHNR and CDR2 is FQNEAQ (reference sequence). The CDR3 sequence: CASSWDRGRETQYF. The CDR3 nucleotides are TGTGCCAGCAGCTGGGACAGGGGGCGAGAGACCCAGTACTTC.

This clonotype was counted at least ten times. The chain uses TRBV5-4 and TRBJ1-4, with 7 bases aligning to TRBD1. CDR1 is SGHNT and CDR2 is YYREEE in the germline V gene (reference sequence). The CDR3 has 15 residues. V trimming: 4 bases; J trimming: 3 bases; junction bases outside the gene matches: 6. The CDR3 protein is CASSKKGAANEKLFF. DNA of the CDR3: TGTGCCAGCAGCAAGAAGGGGGCAGCTAATGAAAAACTGTTTTTT.

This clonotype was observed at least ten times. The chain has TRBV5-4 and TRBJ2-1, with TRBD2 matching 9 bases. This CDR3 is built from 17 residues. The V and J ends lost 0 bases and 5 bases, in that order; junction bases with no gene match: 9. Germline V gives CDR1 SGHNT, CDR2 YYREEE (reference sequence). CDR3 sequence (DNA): TGTGCCAGCAGCTTGGGTAGCGGGGGCCTTGGGGACAATGAGCAGTTCTTC. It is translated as CASSLGSGGLGDNEQFF. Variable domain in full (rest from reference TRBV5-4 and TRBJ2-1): ETGVTQSPTHLIKTRGQQVTLRCSSQSGHNTVSWYQQALGQGPQFIFQYYREEENGRGNFPPRFSGLQFPNYSSELNVNALELDDSALYLCASSLGSGGLGDNEQFFGPGTRLTVL.

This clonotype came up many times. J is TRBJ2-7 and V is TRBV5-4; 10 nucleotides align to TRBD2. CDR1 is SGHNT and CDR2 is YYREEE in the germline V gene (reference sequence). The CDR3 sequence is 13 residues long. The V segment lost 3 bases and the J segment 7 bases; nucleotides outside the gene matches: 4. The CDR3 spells CASSSGLAVEQYF. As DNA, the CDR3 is TGTGCCAGCAGCTCAGGACTAGCGGTAGAGCAGTACTTC.

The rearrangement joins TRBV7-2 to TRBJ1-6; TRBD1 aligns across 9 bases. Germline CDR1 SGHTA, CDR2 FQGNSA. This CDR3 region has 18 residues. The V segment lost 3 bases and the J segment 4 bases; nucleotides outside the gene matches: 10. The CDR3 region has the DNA TGTGCCAGCAGCTTCTATACCGGGACAGGGAATTATAATTCACCCCTCCACTTT. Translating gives CASSFYTGTGNYNSPLHF. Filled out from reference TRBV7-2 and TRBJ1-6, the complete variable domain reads GAGVSQSPSNKVTEKGKDVELRCDPISGHTALYWYRQSLGQGLEFLIYFQGNSAPDKSGLPSDRFSAERTGGSVSTLTIQRTQQEDSAVYLCASSFYTGTGNYNSPLHFGNGTRLTVT.

CDR3 bases: TGTGCTAGTGGTTTGGTTCCTAACGTCACTGAAGCTTTCTTT. This translates into CASGLVPNVTEAFF. The chain couples TRBV12-5 to TRBJ1-1, with D hard to call. This CDR3 region has 14 residues. Trimming shortened V by 0 bases and J by 4 bases, and 9 bases separated the two germline ends. CDR1 LGHNT and CDR2 FRNRAP come from the germline V gene. Full variable domain (missing parts from reference TRBV12-5 and TRBJ1-1): DARVTQTPRHKVTEMGQEVTMRCQPILGHNTVFWYRQTMMQGLELLAYFRNRAPLDDSGMPKDRFSAEMPDATLATLKIQPSEPRDSAVYFCASGLVPNVTEAFFGQGTRLTVV.

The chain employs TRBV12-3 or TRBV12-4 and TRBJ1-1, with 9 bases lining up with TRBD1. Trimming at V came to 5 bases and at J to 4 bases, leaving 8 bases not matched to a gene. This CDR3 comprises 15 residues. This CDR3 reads CASSMGQGRSTEAFF. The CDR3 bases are TGTGCCAGCAGTATGGGACAGGGAAGAAGCACTGAAGCTTTCTTT.

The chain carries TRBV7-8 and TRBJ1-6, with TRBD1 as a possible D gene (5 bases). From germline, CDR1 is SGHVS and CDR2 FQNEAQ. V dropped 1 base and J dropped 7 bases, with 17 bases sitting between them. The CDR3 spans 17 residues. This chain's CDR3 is CASSLVRTGQGNSPLHF. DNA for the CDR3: TGTGCCAGCAGCTTAGTGCGAACAGGTCAGGGAAATTCACCCCTCCACTTT.

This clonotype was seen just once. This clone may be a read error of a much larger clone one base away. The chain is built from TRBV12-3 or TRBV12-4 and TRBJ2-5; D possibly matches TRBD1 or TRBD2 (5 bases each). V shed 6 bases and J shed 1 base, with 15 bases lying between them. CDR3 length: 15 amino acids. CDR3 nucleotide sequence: TGTGCCAGCAGCGTAAAAAAGGGGACCCAAGAGACCCAGTACTTC. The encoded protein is CASSVKKGTQETQYF.

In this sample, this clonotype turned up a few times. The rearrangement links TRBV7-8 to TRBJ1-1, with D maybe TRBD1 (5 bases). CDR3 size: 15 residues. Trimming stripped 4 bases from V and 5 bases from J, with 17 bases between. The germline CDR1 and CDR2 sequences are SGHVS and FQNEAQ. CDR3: CASSSTQGRGTEAFF. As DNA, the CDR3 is TGTGCCAGCAGCTCAACGCAGGGACGAGGGACTGAAGCTTTCTTT.

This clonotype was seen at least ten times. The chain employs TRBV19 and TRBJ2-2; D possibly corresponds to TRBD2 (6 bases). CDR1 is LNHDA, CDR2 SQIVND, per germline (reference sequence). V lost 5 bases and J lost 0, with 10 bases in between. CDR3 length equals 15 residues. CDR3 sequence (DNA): TGTGCCAGTAGTGGGGAGCGGGCGAACACCGGGGAGCTGTTTTTT. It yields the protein CASSGERANTGELFF.

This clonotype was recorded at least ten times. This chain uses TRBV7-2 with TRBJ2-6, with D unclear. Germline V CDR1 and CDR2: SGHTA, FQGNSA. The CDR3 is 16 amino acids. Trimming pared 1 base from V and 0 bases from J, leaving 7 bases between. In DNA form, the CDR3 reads TGTGCCAGCAGCTTAGGCCAGTACTCTGGGGCCAACGTCCTGACTTTC. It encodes CASSLGQYSGANVLTF.

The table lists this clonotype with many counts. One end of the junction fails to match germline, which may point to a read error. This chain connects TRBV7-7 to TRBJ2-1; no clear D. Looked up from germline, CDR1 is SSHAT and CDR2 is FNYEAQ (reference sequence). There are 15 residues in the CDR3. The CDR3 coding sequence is TGTGCTAGCAGCTTAGATAGTCGGTCCTACAATGAGCAGTTCTTC. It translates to CASSLDSRSYNEQFF.

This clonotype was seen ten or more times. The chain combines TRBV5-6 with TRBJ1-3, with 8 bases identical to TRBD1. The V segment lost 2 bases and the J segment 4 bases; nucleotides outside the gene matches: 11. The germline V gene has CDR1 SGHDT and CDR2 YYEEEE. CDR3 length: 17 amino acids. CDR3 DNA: TGTGCCAGCAGCTTAGATGGACAGGGACTAAGCGGAAACACCATATATTTT. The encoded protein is CASSLDGQGLSGNTIYF.

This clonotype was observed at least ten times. As DNA, the CDR3 is TGTGCCAGCAGCTTGCGGACAGAACCCTACGAGCAGTACTTC. It encodes CASSLRTEPYEQYF. The genes are TRBV5-5 and TRBJ2-7, with D maybe TRBD1 (6 bases). CDR3 length: 14 residues. Germline V lookup: CDR1 SGHKS, CDR2 YYEKEE (reference sequence). V shed 1 base and J shed 2 bases, with 10 bases lying between them.

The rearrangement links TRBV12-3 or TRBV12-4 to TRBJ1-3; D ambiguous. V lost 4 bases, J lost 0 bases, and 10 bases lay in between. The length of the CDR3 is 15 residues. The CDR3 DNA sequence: TGTGCCAGCAGTTGGTTCTTAGTCTCTGGAAACACCATATATTTT. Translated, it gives CASSWFLVSGNTIYF.

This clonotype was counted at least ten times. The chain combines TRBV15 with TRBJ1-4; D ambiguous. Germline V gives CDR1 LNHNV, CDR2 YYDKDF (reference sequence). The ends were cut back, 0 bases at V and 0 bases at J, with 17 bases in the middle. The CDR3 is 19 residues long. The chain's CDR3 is CATSRDIGPIGTTNEKLFF. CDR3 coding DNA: TGTGCCACCAGCAGAGATATTGGTCCAATCGGGACAACTAATGAAAAACTGTTTTTT.

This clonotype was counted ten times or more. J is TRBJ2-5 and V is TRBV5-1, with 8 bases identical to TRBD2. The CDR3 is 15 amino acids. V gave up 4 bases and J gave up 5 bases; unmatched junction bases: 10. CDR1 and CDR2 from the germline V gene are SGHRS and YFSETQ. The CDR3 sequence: CASSPGAGAGETQYF. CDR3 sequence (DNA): TGCGCCAGCAGCCCGGGAGCGGGGGCAGGGGAGACCCAGTACTTC.

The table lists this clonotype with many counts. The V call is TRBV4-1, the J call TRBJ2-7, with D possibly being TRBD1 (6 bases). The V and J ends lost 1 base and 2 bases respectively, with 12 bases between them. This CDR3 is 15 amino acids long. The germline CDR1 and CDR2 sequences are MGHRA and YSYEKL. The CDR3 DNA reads TGCGCCAGCAGCCAAGTTGAGGGGGTTCCCTACGAGCAGTACTTC. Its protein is CASSQVEGVPYEQYF.